Listed below are T cell receptor beta chains from one sample, sequenced in a study of cytomegalovirus exposure and HLA in healthy donors. Clones were sequenced by immunoSEQ multiplex PCR, and TCRdb holds only the in-frame ones, with some missing. The table lists around 190,000 clones, with about 1% in the top ten. Material for sequencing was PBMCs. The receptors originated from a woman in her twenties or thirties in good health and CMV-seropositive. The CDR3 runs from the conserved cysteine through the conserved F or W. D genes are given only for firm matches.

CDR3aa: CASTPERRGEQYF
CDR3nt: TGCGCCAGCACCCCGGAGAGGAGGGGCGAGCAGTACTTC
j_gene: TRBJ2-7
v_gene: TRBV5-1
d_gene: .

CDR3aa: CASSPRRGSTEAFF
CDR3nt: TGTGCCAGCAGTCCCCGTCGGGGTTCCACTGAAGCTTTCTTT
j_gene: TRBJ1-1
v_gene: TRBV2
d_gene: .

CDR3aa: CASSQGQGTEQFF
CDR3nt: TGTGCCAGCAGCCAGGGACAGGGGACTGAGCAGTTCTTC
j_gene: TRBJ2-1
v_gene: TRBV14
d_gene: TRBD1

CDR3aa: CASSFQGGEKLFF
CDR3nt: TGCGCCAGCAGCTTTCAGGGAGGGGAAAAACTGTTTTTT
j_gene: TRBJ1-4
v_gene: TRBV5-1
d_gene: .

CDR3aa: CASRRGDREQYF
CDR3nt: TGTGCCAGCAGGAGAGGCGATCGGGAGCAGTACTTC
j_gene: TRBJ2-7
v_gene: TRBV2
d_gene: .

CDR3aa: CASSPRDQETQYF
CDR3nt: TGTGCCAGCTCACCACGAGACCAAGAGACCCAGTACTTC
j_gene: TRBJ2-5
v_gene: TRBV18
d_gene: .

CDR3aa: CASSGTGGNTEAFF
CDR3nt: TGTGCCAGCAGTGGGACAGGGGGTAACACTGAAGCTTTCTTT
j_gene: TRBJ1-1
v_gene: TRBV6-1
d_gene: TRBD1

CDR3aa: CSASRGYEQYF
CDR3nt: TGCAGTGCTTCCAGGGGATACGAGCAGTACTTC
j_gene: TRBJ2-7
v_gene: TRBV20-1
d_gene: .

CDR3aa: CASSSPGRRRGNTEAFF
CDR3nt: TGTGCCAGCAGTTCCCCCGGACGCCGGCGGGGGAACACTGAAGCTTTCTTT
j_gene: TRBJ1-1
v_gene: TRBV28
d_gene: .

CDR3aa: CATQRGPNEKLFF
CDR3nt: TGTGCCACCCAGCGGGGACCTAATGAAAAACTGTTTTTT
j_gene: TRBJ1-4
v_gene: TRBV2
d_gene: .

CDR3aa: CASSLNSQETQYF
CDR3nt: TGTGCCAGCAGCTTAAACAGCCAAGAGACCCAGTACTTC
j_gene: TRBJ2-5
v_gene: TRBV7-2
d_gene: .

CDR3aa: CASRSGSRSGELFF
CDR3nt: TGTGCCAGCAGAAGCGGGAGTCGGTCCGGGGAGCTGTTTTTT
j_gene: TRBJ2-2
v_gene: TRBV11-3
d_gene: TRBD2

CDR3aa: CSAAREYQETQYF
CDR3nt: TGCAGCGCTGCCCGGGAGTACCAAGAGACCCAGTACTTC
j_gene: TRBJ2-5
v_gene: TRBV29-1
d_gene: .

CDR3aa: CASSPRSILSGNTGELFF
CDR3nt: TGTGCCAGCAGCCCCCGCTCCATATTGTCGGGGAACACCGGGGAGCTGTTTTTT
j_gene: TRBJ2-2
v_gene: TRBV9
d_gene: .

CDR3aa: CASSARRDSYEQYF
CDR3nt: TGTGCCAGCAGCGCCCGCCGAGACTCCTACGAGCAGTACTTC
j_gene: TRBJ2-7
v_gene: TRBV13
d_gene: .

CDR3aa: CASSVGGGISSSYEQYF
CDR3nt: TGTGCCAGCAGCGTGGGGGGTGGGATCTCGAGCTCCTACGAGCAGTACTTC
j_gene: TRBJ2-7
v_gene: TRBV9
d_gene: .

CDR3aa: CASSLAGYYNEQFF
CDR3nt: TGTGCCAGCAGCTTAGCGGGATACTACAATGAGCAGTTCTTC
j_gene: TRBJ2-1
v_gene: TRBV27
d_gene: TRBD2

CDR3aa: CASSQDQTSGGHNEQFF
CDR3nt: TGCGCCAGCAGCCAAGATCAGACTAGCGGGGGCCACAATGAGCAGTTCTTC
j_gene: TRBJ2-1
v_gene: TRBV4-1
d_gene: TRBD2

CDR3aa: CASSLARNTGELFF
CDR3nt: TGTGCCAGCAGCTTAGCGCGAAACACCGGGGAGCTGTTTTTT
j_gene: TRBJ2-2
v_gene: TRBV7-2
d_gene: .

CDR3aa: CASRSLAGGSYEQYF
CDR3nt: TGTGCCAGCAGATCCCTAGCGGGAGGCAGCTACGAGCAGTACTTC
j_gene: TRBJ2-7
v_gene: TRBV28
d_gene: TRBD2

CDR3aa: CASSYLRTVNSPLHF
CDR3nt: TGTGCCAGCAGTTACCTTCGGACAGTTAATTCACCCCTCCACTTT
j_gene: TRBJ1-6
v_gene: TRBV6-5
d_gene: .

CDR3aa: CASSLGTGTDTQYF
CDR3nt: TGTGCCAGCAGCTTAGGGACAGGCACAGATACGCAGTATTTT
j_gene: TRBJ2-3
v_gene: TRBV5-5
d_gene: TRBD1

CDR3aa: CASYRISGNTIYF
CDR3nt: TGTGCCAGCTATAGAATCTCTGGAAACACCATATATTTT
j_gene: TRBJ1-3
v_gene: TRBV6-5
d_gene: .

CDR3aa: CASSLGAEQFF
CDR3nt: TGCGCCAGCAGCTTGGGGGCAGAGCAGTTCTTC
j_gene: TRBJ2-1
v_gene: TRBV5-1
d_gene: .

CDR3aa: CASSPGTGGYEQYF
CDR3nt: TGCGCCAGCAGCCCTGGGACAGGGGGGTACGAGCAGTACTTC
j_gene: TRBJ2-7
v_gene: TRBV4-3
d_gene: TRBD1

CDR3aa: CASSVDRGIIGAFF
CDR3nt: TGCGCCAGCAGCGTGGACAGGGGGATTATCGGGGCTTTCTTT
j_gene: TRBJ1-1
v_gene: TRBV5-1
d_gene: TRBD1

CDR3aa: CASSFQGLAGRGDSYEQYF
CDR3nt: TGTGCCAGCAGCTTTCAGGGACTAGCGGGAAGGGGGGACTCCTACGAGCAGTACTTC
j_gene: TRBJ2-7
v_gene: TRBV13
d_gene: TRBD2

CDR3aa: CASSEDRGHETQYF
CDR3nt: TGTGCCAGCAGTGAAGACAGGGGGCACGAGACCCAGTACTTC
j_gene: TRBJ2-5
v_gene: TRBV25-1
d_gene: TRBD1

CDR3aa: CASSETGVVPGNTIYF
CDR3nt: TGTGCCAGCAGTGAGACAGGGGTGGTCCCTGGAAACACCATATATTTT
j_gene: TRBJ1-3
v_gene: TRBV2
d_gene: TRBD1

CDR3aa: CASSAKGTGLQETQYF
CDR3nt: TGTGCCAGCAGCGCAAAAGGGACAGGGCTCCAAGAGACCCAGTACTTC
j_gene: TRBJ2-5
v_gene: TRBV5-6
d_gene: TRBD1

CDR3aa: CASSLGDRVGETQYF
CDR3nt: TGTGCCAGCAGTTTAGGAGACAGGGTCGGGGAGACCCAGTACTTC
j_gene: TRBJ2-5
v_gene: TRBV27
d_gene: TRBD1

CDR3aa: CASRTRDSELNTEAFF
CDR3nt: TGCGCCAGCAGGACCCGGGACAGTGAACTGAACACTGAAGCTTTCTTT
j_gene: TRBJ1-1
v_gene: TRBV4-1
d_gene: TRBD1

CDR3aa: CASSETGLGGYTF
CDR3nt: TGTGCCAGCAGCGAAACAGGGCTAGGAGGCTACACCTTC
j_gene: TRBJ1-2
v_gene: TRBV2
d_gene: .

CDR3aa: CASSPRLAGITDTQYF
CDR3nt: TGTGCCAGCAGCCCACGACTAGCGGGCATCACAGATACGCAGTATTTT
j_gene: TRBJ2-3
v_gene: TRBV7-6
d_gene: TRBD2

CDR3aa: CAIHRDSAGTSGSYEQYF
CDR3nt: TGTGCCATCCACCGGGACAGCGCCGGGACTAGCGGCTCCTACGAGCAGTACTTC
j_gene: TRBJ2-7
v_gene: TRBV10-3
d_gene: TRBD2

CDR3aa: CAISDGTGGTDTQYF
CDR3nt: TGTGCCATCAGTGATGGTACGGGAGGAACAGATACGCAGTATTTT
j_gene: TRBJ2-3
v_gene: TRBV10-3
d_gene: TRBD2

CDR3aa: CSAPNWETQYF
CDR3nt: TGCAGTGCCCCCAACTGGGAGACCCAGTACTTC
j_gene: TRBJ2-5
v_gene: TRBV20-1
d_gene: .

CDR3aa: CASRPGILFNEQFF
CDR3nt: TGCGCCAGCAGACCAGGGATTCTTTTTAATGAGCAGTTCTTC
j_gene: TRBJ2-1
v_gene: TRBV5-1
d_gene: .

CDR3aa: CASSFAGGRVVTQYF
CDR3nt: TGTGCCAGCAGCTTTGCAGGGGGCAGAGTTGTGACCCAGTACTTC
j_gene: TRBJ2-5
v_gene: TRBV11-2
d_gene: TRBD1

CDR3aa: CAYHRGSGNTIYF
CDR3nt: TGTGCCTACCACAGGGGCTCTGGAAACACCATATATTTT
j_gene: TRBJ1-3
v_gene: TRBV30
d_gene: TRBD1

CDR3aa: CATTGGGGNTIYF
CDR3nt: TGTGCCACTACAGGGGGCGGTGGAAACACCATATATTTT
j_gene: TRBJ1-3
v_gene: TRBV10-3
d_gene: TRBD1

CDR3aa: CASSLYYQGEDGYTF
CDR3nt: TGTGCCAGCAGCTTATATTATCAGGGGGAGGATGGCTACACCTTC
j_gene: TRBJ1-2
v_gene: TRBV7-6
d_gene: TRBD1

CDR3aa: CASSLRTRNNEQFF
CDR3nt: TGTGCCAGCAGTTTGCGGACTAGAAACAATGAGCAGTTCTTC
j_gene: TRBJ2-1
v_gene: TRBV27
d_gene: TRBD2

CDR3aa: CASSPITGNTGELFF
CDR3nt: TGCGCCAGCAGCCCCATTACAGGGAACACCGGGGAGCTGTTTTTT
j_gene: TRBJ2-2
v_gene: TRBV5-1
d_gene: .

CDR3aa: CASSVQGEKLFF
CDR3nt: TGTGCCAGCAGCGTACAGGGGGAAAAACTGTTTTTT
j_gene: TRBJ1-4
v_gene: TRBV11-2
d_gene: TRBD1

CDR3aa: CASSRGGITEAFF
CDR3nt: TGTGCCAGCAGCCGTGGGGGGATCACTGAAGCTTTCTTT
j_gene: TRBJ1-1
v_gene: TRBV11-2
d_gene: .

CDR3aa: CASSYSVPSGKNYEQYF
CDR3nt: TGCGCCAGCAGCTATAGCGTTCCTAGCGGGAAGAACTACGAGCAGTACTTC
j_gene: TRBJ2-7
v_gene: TRBV4-3
d_gene: TRBD2

CDR3aa: CASSKDRGRESF
CDR3nt: TGTGCCAGCAGCAAAGATAGGGGACGGGAGAGCTTC
j_gene: TRBJ1-2
v_gene: TRBV21-1
d_gene: .

CDR3aa: CASSPQWGRLSGANVLTF
CDR3nt: TGTGCCAGCAGCCCGCAATGGGGGCGACTCTCTGGGGCCAACGTCCTGACTTTC
j_gene: TRBJ2-6
v_gene: TRBV9
d_gene: .

CDR3aa: CASSGSTSQGTYEQYF
CDR3nt: TGCGCCAGCAGTGGGTCGACTTCACAGGGGACCTACGAGCAGTACTTC
j_gene: TRBJ2-7
v_gene: TRBV10-1
d_gene: TRBD1

CDR3aa: CASSLNFGVYGYTF
CDR3nt: TGCGCCAGCAGCTTGAACTTCGGAGTCTATGGCTACACCTTC
j_gene: TRBJ1-2
v_gene: TRBV5-1
d_gene: .

CDR3aa: CASSTRLSYEQYF
CDR3nt: TGTGCCAGCAGTACCCGTCTCAGCTACGAGCAGTACTTC
j_gene: TRBJ2-7
v_gene: TRBV2
d_gene: .